The entry below describes one TCR beta chain. Study processing details: Counts of nucleated cells, estimated from reference gene primer amplification, were obtained. Only in-frame clones appear in the TCRdb table, and some are missing; sequencing was by immunoSEQ multiplex PCR. V and J calls and clone size are as listed in that table; D and trimming were resolved from the DNA. The sample holds some 87,000 clones; 80% to 90% are singletons and the top ten take around two fifths. This sample stems from a study of blood T cell repertoires in COVID-19. Study information: Samples taken during acute and convalescent COVID-19 were collected in the United States, Italy and Spain.

V was shortened by 1 base and J by 4 bases, with 19 bases between the two germline ends. CDR1 is MGHRA and CDR2 is YSYEKL in the germline V gene. CDR3 length: 18 residues. The chain employs TRBV4-1 and TRBJ2-2, with D perhaps TRBD1 (6 bases). The receptor was derived from a man at least 80 years old with active or convalescent COVID-19. What was sequenced was peripheral blood. CDR3 sequence: CASSQVYGGKGRTGELFF. As DNA, the CDR3 is TGCGCCAGCAGCCAAGTGTATGGGGGCAAAGGGCGCACCGGGGAGCTGTTTTTT.